Below are 18 T cell receptor beta chains sequenced from a single sample in a study of early T cells in non-severe SARS-CoV-2 infection. TCRdb re-analysed the 5' RACE reads in MiXCR, keeping a single row per CDR3 protein. The sample holds around 58,000 distinct CDR3 sequences; roughly 12% are singletons and the top ten take roughly 9.1%. The material sequenced was whole blood. The receptors derive from an adult who was a healthcare worker with PCR-confirmed SARS-CoV-2 infection or an uninfected control (not recorded which).

This clonotype was counted at least ten times. The genes are TRBV24-1 and TRBJ1-1; unclear D gene. Trimming left V 5 bases short and J 7 bases short, with 13 bases between. The CDR3 length is 13 residues. Germline V lookup: CDR1 KGHDR, CDR2 SFDVKD. This chain's CDR3 is CATSASGSHEAFF. Here the CDR3 DNA reads TGTGCCACCAGTGCCAGTGGGAGCCATGAAGCTTTCTTT.

The rearrangement joins TRBV24-1 to TRBJ2-1, with D unclear. The CDR3 totals 14 residues. V was trimmed by 1 base and J by 8 bases, leaving 11 bases between them. CDR1 is KGHDR, CDR2 SFDVKD, per germline. As DNA, the CDR3 is TGTGCCACCAGTGATTTTAGGGCAGCTGATGAGCAGTTCTTC. As protein: CATSDFRAADEQFF.

V gene TRBV10-2 combines with J gene TRBJ2-1; 12 bases map to TRBD2. The J segment lost 8 bases and the V segment lost 8 bases, leaving 10 bases of the junction unmatched. The CDR3 extends over 15 amino acids. CDR1 is WSHSY and CDR2 is SAAADI in the germline V gene. CDR3 sequence reads: CASGLGLAGGDEQFF. The CDR3 DNA reads as TGCGCCAGCGGCCTGGGACTAGCGGGTGGGGATGAGCAGTTCTTC.

This clonotype was observed many times. The chain is built from TRBV7-8 and TRBJ2-1; D is possibly TRBD2 (5 bases). Germline V gene sequence: CDR1 SGHVS, CDR2 FQNEAQ. CDR3 size: 18 residues. The V gene lost 0 bases and the J gene lost 2 bases, with 17 bases spanning the gap. The CDR3 region is CASSLAALAVRAYNEQFF. As DNA, the CDR3 is TGTGCCAGCAGCTTAGCCGCCCTAGCTGTTAGAGCCTACAATGAGCAGTTCTTC. Complete variable domain (other parts from reference TRBV7-8 and TRBJ2-1): GAGVSQSPRYKVAKRGQDVALRCDPISGHVSLFWYQQALGQGPEFLTYFQNEAQLDKSGLPSDRFFAERPEGSVSTLKIQRTQQEDSAVYLCASSLAALAVRAYNEQFFGPGTRLTVL.

This clonotype was detected only a few times. This chain connects TRBV12-3 or TRBV12-4 to TRBJ1-6; 7 bases line up with TRBD1. CDR3 length equals 16 residues. V lost 5 bases, J lost 3 bases, and 7 bases stayed unmatched. The CDR3 DNA reads TGTGCCAGCAGTCCGGGACAGCGACGCTATAATTCACCCCTCCACTTT. Translating it yields CASSPGQRRYNSPLHF.

This clonotype was detected many times. The rearrangement joins TRBV6-5 to TRBJ2-7; no firm D call. Looked up from germline, CDR1 is MNHEY and CDR2 is SVGAGI. Trimming took off 0 bases at V and 4 bases at J, with 7 bases between the two ends. This CDR3 comprises 13 residues. As DNA, the CDR3 is TGTGCCAGCAGTTACTCGTCAGAGTACGAGCAGTACTTC. Protein: CASSYSSEYEQYF.

The chain uses TRBV14 and TRBJ2-3; TRBD2 matches at 8 bases. Germline V lookup: CDR1 SGHDN, CDR2 FVKESK. V lost 0 bases, J lost 2 bases, and 7 bases stayed unmatched. The CDR3 length is 17 residues. Written as DNA, the CDR3 is TGTGCCAGCAGCCAAGATGCACTAGCGGAGACCACAGATACGCAGTATTTT. Amino acids: CASSQDALAETTDTQYF. The complete variable domain, with remaining parts taken from reference TRBV14 and TRBJ2-3, reads EAGVTQFPSHSVIEKGQTVTLRCDPISGHDNLYWYRRVMGKEIKFLLHFVKESKQDESGMPNNRFLAERTGGTYSTLKVQPAELEDSGVYFCASSQDALAETTDTQYFGPGTRLTVL.

This clonotype was counted between two and nine times. V is TRBV7-9 and J is TRBJ2-1; tentative D call: TRBD1 (6 bases). This CDR3 comprises 14 residues. Germline V gene lookup returns CDR1 SEHNR and CDR2 FQNEAQ (reference sequence). V gave up 5 bases and J gave up 4 bases, with 12 bases separating them. CDR3 loop: CASSPQGQYNEQFF. The DNA for the CDR3 is TGTGCCAGCAGCCCCCAGGGGCAGTACAATGAGCAGTTCTTC.

This clonotype was observed a few times. J is TRBJ1-1 and V is TRBV4-2, with TRBD1 matching over 11 bases. After removal of 0 bases from V and 2 bases from J, the junction contained 11 bases not matched to a gene. CDR1 is LGHNA, CDR2 YNFKEQ, per germline. CDR3 size: 19 residues. CDR3 nucleotide sequence: TGTGCCAGCAGCCAAGACGCGGGGACAGGGGGTTACAGCAACACTGAAGCTTTCTTT. It codes for CASSQDAGTGGYSNTEAFF.

This clonotype was counted at least ten times. This chain connects TRBV7-3 to TRBJ1-1, with D possibly being TRBD1 (5 bases). CDR3 length: 15 amino acids. V dropped 3 bases and J dropped 3 bases, with 14 bases sitting between them. Germline CDR1 and CDR2: SGHTA and FQGTGA. CDR3 in amino acids: CASSLGPGMDTEAFF. The CDR3, as DNA: TGTGCCAGCAGCTTGGGCCCAGGGATGGACACTGAAGCTTTCTTT.

The chain couples TRBV29-1 to TRBJ2-3; the D gene is possibly TRBD2 (6 bases). The CDR3 runs 12 residues. V lost 6 bases and J lost 2, with 9 bases in between. CDR1 and CDR2 (germline): SQVTM, ANQGSEA. CDR3 nucleotide sequence: TGCAGCGTGGCGGGGAACACAGATACGCAGTATTTT. As protein: CSVAGNTDTQYF.

This clonotype was observed a handful of times. The chain links TRBV6-5 to TRBJ2-2; TRBD1 matches at 9 bases. This CDR3 spans 17 amino acids. V lost 6 bases and J lost 0; bases outside the gene matches: 8. Germline CDR1 reads MNHEY; CDR2 reads SVGAGI. CDR3 in DNA: TGTGCCAGCAGATCTACAGGGGGCCGCTCGAACACCGGGGAGCTGTTTTTT. Translation: CASRSTGGRSNTGELFF.

This clonotype has ten or more counts. V gene TRBV20-1 combines with J gene TRBJ2-3; no reliable D call. Germline loops: CDR1 DFQATT, CDR2 SNEGSKA (reference sequence). V was trimmed by 4 bases and J by 2 bases, leaving 16 bases between them. There are 15 residues in the CDR3. The CDR3 protein is CSATAPSRSTDTQYF. DNA of the CDR3: TGCAGTGCTACAGCTCCCTCCCGATCCACAGATACGCAGTATTTT.

The rearrangement links TRBV28 to TRBJ1-1, with D possibly TRBD1 on 5 matching bases. The germline gives CDR1 MDHEN, CDR2 SYDVKM. The CDR3 has 15 amino acids. Trimming left V 2 bases short and J 3 bases short, with 13 bases between. CDR3 residues: CASSLDGGWDTEAFF. CDR3 bases: TGTGCCAGCAGTTTAGACGGGGGTTGGGACACTGAAGCTTTCTTT.

This clonotype was observed many times. The genes are TRBV7-2 and TRBJ2-2, with 9 bases identical to TRBD1. Germline V gene sequence: CDR1 SGHTA, CDR2 FQGNSA. There are 14 residues in the CDR3. With 4 bases clipped from V and 5 bases from J, the junction kept 2 bases outside the gene matches. The CDR3 DNA sequence: TGTGCCAGCAGCTCCGGACAGGGGACCGGGGAGCTGTTTTTT. Amino acids: CASSSGQGTGELFF.

At least ten counts were recorded for this clonotype. This chain uses TRBV6-2 or TRBV6-3 with TRBJ2-1; D remains ambiguous. The V end lost 6 bases, the J end lost 4 bases, and 13 bases lay between the germline ends. CDR1 is MNHEY, CDR2 SVGEGT, per germline. The CDR3 loop spans 14 amino acids. The CDR3 spells CASRLNLAYNEQFF. The CDR3 region has the DNA TGTGCCAGCAGATTAAACCTTGCTTACAATGAGCAGTTCTTC.

Ten or more counts support this clonotype. The chain employs TRBV19 and TRBJ2-4; D is perhaps TRBD1 (6 bases). This CDR3 comprises 13 residues. The V and J ends lost 4 bases and 8 bases respectively, with 12 bases between them. CDR1 and CDR2 from the germline V gene are LNHDA and SQIVND (reference sequence). The CDR3 sequence is CASSTGAWDIQYF. DNA of the CDR3: TGTGCCAGTAGTACAGGGGCCTGGGACATTCAGTACTTC.

This chain connects TRBV9 to TRBJ2-5; 7 bases match TRBD1. Germline V gives CDR1 SGDLS, CDR2 YYNGEE. This CDR3 contains 14 residues. V shed 3 bases and J 0 bases; nucleotides not matched to a gene: 2. The CDR3 here is CASSATGNQETQYF. The CDR3 DNA reads as TGTGCCAGCAGCGCGACAGGGAACCAAGAGACCCAGTACTTC. Drawing the rest from reference TRBV9 and TRBJ2-5, the complete variable domain is DSGVTQTPKHLITATGQRVTLRCSPRSGDLSVYWYQQSLDQGLQFLIQYYNGEERAKGNILERFSAQQFPDLHSELNLSSLELGDSALYFCASSATGNQETQYFGPGTRLLVL.